These 2 T cell receptor beta chains were all obtained from the same sample, sequenced in a study of T cell repertoires in cytomegalovirus infection. TCRdb fed the reads into MiXCR, producing one record per CDR3 protein. This sample has under 450,000 distinct CDR3 sequences, with roughly 36% found just once. Antigen specificity for these receptors is unknown. Sequencing was performed on cultured PBMCs, taken from culture after CMV antigen stimulation. Receptor source: a human donor in good health (CMV status not recorded). Some clones in this sample may be carry-over from other donors' samples.

This sequence joins TRBV6-5 and TRBJ2-5; 13 bases match TRBD2. Germline lookup yields CDR1 MNHEY and CDR2 SVGAGI. The CDR3 length is 15 residues. The trim removed 8 bases at V and 2 bases at J, leaving 5 bases unmatched. CDR3 sequence (DNA): TGTGCCAGCGGACTAGCGGGAGTGGGGCAAGAGACCCAGTACTTC. Translated, it gives CASGLAGVGQETQYF.

The chain couples TRBV6-5 to TRBJ1-1, with a weak D call TRBD1 (6 bases). Per germline, CDR1 MNHEY and CDR2 SVGAGI. V was trimmed by 5 bases and J by 5 bases, leaving 15 bases between them. The CDR3 loop spans 14 amino acids. The CDR3 reads CASSIGGLVTEAFF. DNA for the CDR3: TGTGCCAGCAGTATCGGGGGCCTGGTAACTGAAGCTTTCTTT.